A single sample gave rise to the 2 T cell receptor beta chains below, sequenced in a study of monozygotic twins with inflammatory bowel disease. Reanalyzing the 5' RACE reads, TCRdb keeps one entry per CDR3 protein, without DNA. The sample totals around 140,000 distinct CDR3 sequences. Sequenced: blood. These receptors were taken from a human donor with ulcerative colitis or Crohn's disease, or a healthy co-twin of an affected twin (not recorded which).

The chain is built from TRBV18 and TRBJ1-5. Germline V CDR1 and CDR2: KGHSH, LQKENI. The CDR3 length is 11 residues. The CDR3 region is CASSPDQPQHF. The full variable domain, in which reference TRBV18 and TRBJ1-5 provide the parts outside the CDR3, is NAGVMQNPRHLVRRRGQEARLRCSPMKGHSHVYWYRQLPEEGLKFMVYLQKENIIDESGMPKERFSAEFPKEGPSILRIQQVVRGDSAAYFCASSPDQPQHFGDGTRLSIL.

CDR3 loop: CSVEGVQGTEAFF. The chain has TRBV29-1 and TRBJ1-1; TCRdb designates TRBD1, a call that cannot be tested without DNA. Germline loops: CDR1 SQVTM, CDR2 ANQGSEA. CDR3 length: 13 residues.